Below are 32 T cell receptor beta chains sequenced from a single sample in a study of cytomegalovirus exposure and HLA in healthy donors. The PCR was carried out with 60 Vbeta primers and 13 Jbeta primers. Sequencing was performed with immunoSEQ multiplex PCR; in TCRdb, only in-frame clones are kept and a portion is missing. Of 55,000 to 85,000 clones listed, around 86% are singletons. Sample: PBMCs. The receptors originated from a woman under 40 in good health and CMV-seronegative.

This sequence joins TRBV15 and TRBJ1-5; TRBD1 is a possible D gene (5 bases). From germline, CDR1 is LNHNV and CDR2 YYDKDF (reference sequence). The CDR3 has 14 residues. Trimming cost V 4 bases and J 6 bases, with 13 bases left between them. The CDR3 sequence is CATSIDRGGQPQHF. In DNA form, the CDR3 reads TGTGCCACCAGCATAGACAGAGGCGGTCAGCCCCAGCATTTT.

V and J are TRBV25-1 and TRBJ1-3, with 9 positions matching TRBD1. Germline CDR1 and CDR2: MGHDK and SYGVNS. Germline trimming cut 3 bases from V and 2 bases from J; bases unmatched to any gene: 8. CDR3 length: 17 amino acids. The CDR3 DNA sequence: TGTGCCAGCAGTGAGGCTTTAAGGACAGGGGCTGGAAACACCATATATTTT. It translates to CASSEALRTGAGNTIYF.

The chain is built from TRBV25-1 and TRBJ2-7; 7 bases are shared with TRBD2. The germline CDR1 and CDR2 sequences are MGHDK and SYGVNS. V was pared by 1 base and J by 4 bases, with 4 bases of the junction left unmatched. This CDR3 has 14 residues. The CDR3 DNA is TGTGCCAGCAGTGAATTGGGGGGGACTTACGAGCAGTACTTC. Protein product: CASSELGGTYEQYF.

This chain connects TRBV7-8 to TRBJ2-1; a weak D match, TRBD1 (6 bases). The CDR3 spans 14 residues. The V and J ends lost 1 base and 12 bases respectively, with 16 bases between them. CDR1 SGHVS and CDR2 FQNEAQ come from the germline V gene. CDR3 amino acids: CASSLGGRTGRQFF. For the CDR3, the DNA is TGTGCCAGCAGCTTAGGGGGGCGGACGGGCCGGCAGTTCTTC.

The chain uses TRBV13 and TRBJ2-2; the match to TRBD2 covers 10 bases. CDR1 is PRHDT and CDR2 is FYEKMQ in the germline V gene (reference sequence). The CDR3 totals 16 residues. V was pared by 5 bases and J by 3 bases, with 6 bases of the junction left unmatched. The CDR3: CASSPLAGVDTGELFF. Here the CDR3 DNA reads TGTGCCAGCAGCCCCCTAGCGGGAGTCGACACCGGGGAGCTGTTTTTT.

This chain links TRBV7-3 with TRBJ1-2, with 10 bases identical to TRBD1. V lost 3 bases, J lost 4 bases, and 2 bases stayed unmatched. The CDR3 contains 14 residues. CDR1 is SGHTA, CDR2 FQGTGA, per germline. The CDR3 spells CASSLGQGSYGYTF. In DNA, the CDR3 is TGTGCCAGCAGCTTGGGACAGGGGTCCTATGGCTACACCTTC.

This chain uses TRBV5-1 with TRBJ2-7; 11 nucleotides align to TRBD1. The V gene end was trimmed by 5 bases and the J gene end by 3 bases; junction bases not matched to a gene: 13. This CDR3 region has 17 residues. Per the germline V gene, CDR1 is SGHRS and CDR2 is YFSETQ. CDR3: CASRPTPGTGGIYEQYF. The CDR3 DNA is TGCGCCAGCAGACCGACACCCGGGACAGGGGGAATCTACGAGCAGTACTTC.

V usage is TRBV4-3 and J usage is TRBJ2-3, with no clear D. Germline loops: CDR1 LGHNA, CDR2 YSLEER. V lost 1 base and J 2 bases, leaving 13 bases between the germline ends. The CDR3 is 16 residues long. CDR3 sequence reads: CASSQGSTPATDTQYF. As DNA, the CDR3 is TGCGCCAGCAGCCAAGGGAGCACCCCGGCCACAGATACGCAGTATTTT.

Here the CDR3 DNA reads TGTGCCAGCAGTATCAGGGATGATACGCAGTATTTT. Its protein is CASSIRDDTQYF. The genes are TRBV9 and TRBJ2-3; D is perhaps TRBD1 (5 bases). The CDR3 consists of 12 residues. Germline loops: CDR1 SGDLS, CDR2 YYNGEE. V was shortened by 5 bases and J by 6 bases, with 10 bases between the two germline ends.

This clone was seen once. This rearrangement joins TRBV7-9 to TRBJ2-2; maybe TRBD1 (6 bases). This CDR3 contains 15 residues. The germline CDR1 and CDR2 sequences are SEHNR and FQNEAQ (reference sequence). With 1 base removed from V and 4 bases from J, the gap between germline ends came to 10 bases. The CDR3 sequence is CASSLVTGSTGELFF. CDR3 DNA sequence: TGTGCCAGCAGCTTAGTCACAGGGTCCACCGGGGAGCTGTTTTTT.

Concerning this clone itself: This specimen includes other DNA sequences encoding the same CDR3. V gene TRBV18 combines with J gene TRBJ2-5; D is unresolved. The CDR3 is 13 residues long. The germline V gene has CDR1 KGHSH and CDR2 LQKENI. Between the trimmed V and J ends, which lost 2 bases and 2 bases, there was a span of 6 bases. The CDR3 loop reads CASSPGQQETQYF. Written as DNA, the CDR3 is TGTGCCAGCTCACCAGGGCAACAAGAGACCCAGTACTTC.

The rearrangement uses TRBV2 and TRBJ2-1; 7 bases fit TRBD2. The CDR3 totals 16 residues. V was pared by 7 bases and J by 2 bases, with 11 bases of the junction left unmatched. Germline V lookup: CDR1 SNHLY, CDR2 FYNNEI. CDR3 DNA sequence: TGTGCCAGCATTCCGCCTAGCGGTAATACCTACAATGAGCAGTTCTTC. Amino acid sequence: CASIPPSGNTYNEQFF.

This clone has only a few counts. The genes are TRBV6-1 and TRBJ2-7; 7 nucleotides agree with TRBD1. J was trimmed by 4 bases and V by 2 bases; bases with no gene match: 8. The germline V gene has CDR1 MNHNS and CDR2 SASEGT. This CDR3 has 15 residues. The CDR3 protein is CASSEISGQLYEQYF. The CDR3 DNA follows: TGTGCCAGCAGTGAAATTTCGGGACAGTTATACGAGCAGTACTTC.

The genes are TRBV10-1 and TRBJ2-1; 16 bases match TRBD2. V lost 7 bases to trimming and J lost 9 bases; unmatched junction nucleotides: 6. The CDR3 runs to 15 residues. Germline CDR1 reads WNHNN; CDR2 reads SYGVQD (reference sequence). The chain's CDR3 is CASTLGTSGRGEQFF. The CDR3 DNA follows: TGCGCCAGCACGCTCGGGACTAGCGGGAGGGGTGAGCAGTTCTTC.

The count of this clone is one. This chain connects TRBV6-5 to TRBJ2-2, with D tentatively TRBD1 (5 bases). This CDR3 has 15 residues. V lost 4 bases, J lost 3 bases, and 12 bases lay in between. CDR1 and CDR2 from the germline V gene are MNHEY and SVGAGI. Here the CDR3 reads CASSSRQWDTGELFF. In DNA form, the CDR3 reads TGTGCCAGCAGTTCGAGACAGTGGGACACCGGGGAGCTGTTTTTT.

The rearrangement links TRBV19 to TRBJ2-5; 11 bases fit TRBD2. CDR3 size: 13 residues. Germline V gene sequence: CDR1 LNHDA, CDR2 SQIVND (reference sequence). J gave up 5 bases and V 7 bases, and 3 bases lay outside the gene matches. DNA of the CDR3: TGTGCCAGTAAGGTAGCGGGAGGGGAGACCCAGTACTTC. This gives the protein CASKVAGGETQYF.

The chain uses TRBV4-3 and TRBJ1-3; TRBD1 matches 8 bases. In germline, CDR1 is LGHNA, CDR2 YSLEER. CDR3 length equals 16 residues. Trimming took 0 bases from V and 4 from J; bases not matched to a gene: 5. CDR3 sequence (DNA): TGCGCCAGCAGCCAAGAGGCAGGGGGCTGGGGAAACACCATATATTTT. Residues: CASSQEAGGWGNTIYF.

This sequence joins TRBV6-5 and TRBJ2-5; 9 nucleotides agree with TRBD1. Gene TRBJ2-7 matches the end of the DNA better, so the J call may be wrong. This CDR3 comprises 15 residues. Germline assignment: CDR1 MNHEY and CDR2 SVGAGI. CDR3 nucleotides: TGTGCCAGCAGTTACGCCCGGGACAGGGCCTACGAGCAGTACTTC. This sequence encodes CASSYARDRAYEQYF.

The chain has TRBV27 and TRBJ2-7; 9 bases line up with TRBD1. Losses at the gene ends were 3 bases for V and 3 bases for J; bases not matched to a gene: 0. Germline CDR1 MNHEY, CDR2 SMNVEV (reference sequence). The CDR3 runs to 13 residues. CDR3 sequence: CASSLTGGYEQYF. DNA for the CDR3: TGTGCCAGCAGTTTGACAGGGGGCTACGAGCAGTACTTC.

The chain combines TRBV18 with TRBJ1-5, with 11 bases lining up with TRBD1. This CDR3 contains 16 residues. CDR1 is KGHSH, CDR2 LQKENI, per germline. V gave up 6 bases and J gave up 7 bases; unmatched junction bases: 11. The CDR3 sequence is CASSLGTGGSRQPQHF. The CDR3 coding sequence is TGTGCCAGCTCCCTCGGGACAGGGGGGAGCAGGCAGCCCCAGCATTTT.

This chain links TRBV2 with TRBJ1-6; perhaps TRBD1 as D (5 bases). CDR1 SNHLY and CDR2 FYNNEI come from the germline V gene. The germline V and J ends were trimmed by 0 bases and 6 bases, with 12 bases remaining between them. The CDR3 has 16 residues. CDR3 sequence: CASSEASTGFNSPLHF. CDR3 DNA sequence: TGTGCCAGCAGTGAAGCGTCAACAGGTTTTAATTCACCCCTCCACTTT. The complete variable domain, with remaining parts taken from reference TRBV2 and TRBJ1-6, reads EPEVTQTPSHQVTQMGQEVILRCVPISNHLYFYWYRQILGQKVEFLVSFYNNEISEKSEIFDDQFSVERPDGSNFTLKIRSTKLEDSAMYFCASSEASTGFNSPLHFGNGTRLTVT.

About this clone itself: Germline and junction disagree at one end, which may indicate a read error. The chain joins TRBV7-9 to TRBJ1-2, with TRBD1 matching over 7 bases. The CDR3 consists of 12 residues. Germline assignment: CDR1 SEHNR and CDR2 FQNEAQ (reference sequence). CDR3 nucleotide sequence: TGTTCCAGCAGCTTACAGGGGTATGGCTACACCTTC. Translated: CSSSLQGYGYTF. The complete variable domain, with remaining parts taken from reference TRBV7-9 and TRBJ1-2, reads DTGVSQNPRHKITKRGQNVTFRCDPISEHNRLYWYRQTLGQGPEFLTYFQNEAQLEKSRLLSDRFSAERPKGSFSTLEIQRTEQGDSAMYLCSSSLQGYGYTFGSGTRLTVV.

The chain combines TRBV10-2 with TRBJ1-6, with D possibly matching TRBD1 (6 bases). Germline V gene data show CDR1 as WSHSY and CDR2 as SAAADI. This CDR3 is 14 amino acids long. Trimming shortened V by 9 bases and J by 6 bases, and 15 bases separated the two germline ends. CDR3 coding DNA: TGCGCCAGTCGACGGGGGGCCTTTAATTCACCCCTCCACTTT. Protein sequence: CASRRGAFNSPLHF.

The V and J genes are TRBV5-8 and TRBJ2-3, with a tentative D call TRBD2 (5 bases). V lost 0 bases, J lost 0 bases, and 14 bases lay in between. Looked up from germline, CDR1 is SGHTS and CDR2 is YDEGEE. The CDR3 loop spans 17 amino acids. In DNA, the CDR3 is TGTGCCAGCAGCTTGGCGGTCGGCGGGCGGAGCACAGATACGCAGTATTTT. Encoded protein: CASSLAVGGRSTDTQYF.

In its sample, this clone was seen once. The V gene is TRBV19, the J gene TRBJ2-1; D unclear. Trimming left V 4 bases short and J 4 bases short, with 20 bases between. There are 17 residues in the CDR3. Germline values: CDR1 LNHDA, CDR2 SQIVND (reference sequence). The CDR3 nucleotides read TGTGCCAGTAGTAGTTCTCGTACTCAAGTTCCATACAATGAGCAGTTCTTC. It is translated as CASSSSRTQVPYNEQFF.

This chain links TRBV6-5 with TRBJ1-1; no firm D call. The CDR3 contains 15 residues. Germline CDR1 reads MNHEY; CDR2 reads SVGAGI. The V gene lost 2 bases and the J gene lost 1 base, with 11 bases spanning the gap. This CDR3 is CASSYAPGSNTEAFF. For the CDR3, the DNA is TGTGCCAGCAGTTACGCTCCGGGTTCGAACACTGAAGCTTTCTTT.

This chain links TRBV7-2 with TRBJ2-1, with TRBD2 matching 7 bases. Germline lookup yields CDR1 SGHTA and CDR2 FQGNSA. CDR3 length: 11 residues. J was trimmed by 9 bases and V by 5 bases; bases with no gene match: 1. The CDR3 spells CASSSGVEQFF. CDR3 DNA: TGTGCCAGCAGCAGCGGGGTTGAGCAGTTCTTC.

V usage is TRBV9 and J usage is TRBJ1-3; no reliable D call. Per the germline V gene, CDR1 is SGDLS and CDR2 is YYNGEE. Trimming removed 7 bases at V and 0 bases at J, with 11 bases between. The CDR3 has 14 residues. CDR3 sequence (DNA): TGTGCCAGCGCCCCTGCAGTCTCTGGAAACACCATATATTTT. Amino acid sequence: CASAPAVSGNTIYF.

This chain joins TRBV28 and TRBJ2-1, with 10 bases identical to TRBD2. Germline values: CDR1 MDHEN, CDR2 SYDVKM. The CDR3 consists of 17 residues. V shed 8 bases and J 5 bases; nucleotides not matched to a gene: 15. The CDR3 DNA reads TGTGCCAGCGGCTTTTTGACTAGCGGGCGGAGGAACAATGAGCAGTTCTTC. It yields the protein CASGFLTSGRRNNEQFF.

CDR3 in amino acids: CASSQVALAGSYEQYF. As DNA, the CDR3 is TGCGCCAGCAGCCAAGTCGCACTAGCGGGATCCTACGAGCAGTACTTC. The rearrangement links TRBV4-1 to TRBJ2-7; 10 bases map to TRBD2. Trimming at V came to 1 base and at J to 1 base, leaving 4 bases not matched to a gene. CDR3 size: 16 residues. Germline-derived CDR1 and CDR2 are MGHRA and YSYEKL.

This chain connects TRBV10-1 to TRBJ2-2, with 7 bases matching TRBD2. V lost 4 bases, J lost 6 bases, and 11 bases stayed unmatched. The CDR3 runs to 16 residues. In germline, CDR1 is WNHNN, CDR2 SYGVQD (reference sequence). The DNA for the CDR3 is TGCGCCAGCAGTGGGTCTGGGACGGGAGGATCCGGGGAGCTGTTTTTT. This encodes CASSGSGTGGSGELFF.

The rearrangement links TRBV4-3 to TRBJ2-1; maybe TRBD2 (5 bases). The V gene lost 4 bases and the J gene lost 5 bases, with 9 bases spanning the gap. There are 13 residues in the CDR3. Germline assignment: CDR1 LGHNA and CDR2 YSLEER. This chain's CDR3 is CASSPYGDNEQFF. CDR3 in DNA: TGCGCCAGCAGCCCATACGGGGACAATGAGCAGTTCTTC.